The 2 T cell receptor beta chains listed next were all sequenced from one sample in a study of OX40 agonist ivuxolimab in advanced cancers. TCRdb's copy holds only in-frame clones and misses some; the assay was immunoSEQ multiplex PCR. The table lists 90,000 to 100,000 clones, about nine tenths of them singletons. Here the sequenced sample was CD4+ or CD8+ T cells sorted from blood, taken in a trial of the OX40 agonist ivuxolimab. These receptors all come from an adult with an advanced solid tumor such as melanoma, head and neck, liver or kidney cancer.

This clone came up once. V is TRBV18 and J is TRBJ1-2; no clear D. Germline V lookup: CDR1 KGHSH, CDR2 LQKENI. The V end was cut by 0 bases, the J end by 7 bases, with 15 bases between. The CDR3 sequence is 15 residues long. The CDR3 here is CASSPPLPQDSGYTF. The CDR3 DNA is TGTGCCAGCTCACCACCGTTGCCCCAAGACTCTGGCTACACCTTC.

The gene calls are TRBV29-1 and TRBJ1-2; TRBD1 is a possible D gene (5 bases). The CDR3 sequence is 12 residues long. Germline CDR1 is SQVTM and CDR2 is ANQGSEA. V lost 6 bases to trimming and J lost 4 bases, with 12 bases between them. In DNA, the CDR3 is TGCAGCGTGAGCATGGGGCCCTATGGCTACACCTTC. It encodes CSVSMGPYGYTF.